This TCR beta chain was profiled in a study of blood T cell repertoires in COVID-19. Overall study context: Donors in the United States, Italy and Spain gave samples during acute or convalescent COVID-19.

Data came from immunoSEQ multiplex PCR; TCRdb stores just in-frame clones and leaves some out. This sample has about 64,000 clones, with roughly two thirds found just once. In the 2 weeks before study entry, exposed participants met a COVID-19 case, which was PCR-confirmed or clinician-diagnosed. The germline V and J ends were trimmed by 11 bases and 1 base, with 15 bases remaining between them. CDR3 length: 13 amino acids. This chain connects TRBV12-3 or TRBV12-4 to TRBJ2-7; a weak D match, TRBD2 (6 bases). The sample comprised PBMCs or T cells enriched from blood (not recorded which). The receptor's source is a woman aged 55-69 years who had been exposed to COVID-19. CDR3 protein: CAQGGEGSYEQYF. CDR3 DNA sequence: TGTGCCCAAGGCGGGGAAGGGTCCTACGAGCAGTACTTC.